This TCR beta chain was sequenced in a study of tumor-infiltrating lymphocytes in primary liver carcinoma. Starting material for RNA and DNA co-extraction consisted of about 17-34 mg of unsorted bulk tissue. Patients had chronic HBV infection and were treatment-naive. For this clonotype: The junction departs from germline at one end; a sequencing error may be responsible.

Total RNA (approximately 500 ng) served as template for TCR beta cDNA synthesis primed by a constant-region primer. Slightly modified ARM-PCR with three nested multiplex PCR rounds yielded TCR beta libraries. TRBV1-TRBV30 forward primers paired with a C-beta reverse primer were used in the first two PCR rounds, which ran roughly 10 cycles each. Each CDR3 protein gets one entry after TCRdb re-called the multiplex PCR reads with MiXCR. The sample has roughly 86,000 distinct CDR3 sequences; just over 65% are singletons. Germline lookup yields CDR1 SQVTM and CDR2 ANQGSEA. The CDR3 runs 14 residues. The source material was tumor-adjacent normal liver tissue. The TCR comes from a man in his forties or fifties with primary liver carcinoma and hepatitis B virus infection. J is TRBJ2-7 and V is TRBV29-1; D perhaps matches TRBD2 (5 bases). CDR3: CSIEDLAGVSEQYF. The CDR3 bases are TGCAGCATTGAAGACCTAGCTGGAGTCTCCGAGCAGTACTTC.